These 6 T cell receptor beta chains were sequenced from one sample in a study of T-cell reconstitution after alpha-beta-depleted transplantation in children listed by TCRdb under 2016. The protocol used for the library was PCR. The instrument given in TCRdb is Illumina HiSeq 2500. Molecular barcoding was employed in the preparation of TCR libraries, with unique molecular identifiers being used to normalize TCRbeta repertoire quantification. Through fastp at Q25 and MiXCR, TCRdb rebuilt clones from the public reads, retaining in-frame beta chains. Duplicate CDR3 protein sequences are folded into a single record with the most common DNA and genes. In this sample the table shows roughly 120,000 distinct CDR3 sequences, about a tenth of which occur a single time. About 8.8% of the sample is in the top ten clones. The input for sequencing was PBMCs from the stem cell graft donor, taken from the stem cell graft. The receptors were sampled from a human donor who donated a stem cell graft to a child with acute lymphoblastic leukemia.

In this sample, this clonotype turned up many times. CDR3 DNA sequence: TGCAGTGCTAGGGAGGGAGGGGCTTATGGCTACACCTTC. Translating it yields CSAREGGAYGYTF. The rearrangement links TRBV20-1 to TRBJ1-2, with D tentatively TRBD1 (5 bases). CDR1 and CDR2 from the germline V gene are DFQATT and SNEGSKA (reference sequence). The CDR3 extends over 13 amino acids. Between the trimmed V and J ends, which lost 3 bases and 5 bases, there was a span of 13 bases.

This clonotype was counted ten times or more. The CDR3 spells CASSLNYRDRALNTEAFF. CDR3 DNA sequence: TGTGCCAGCAGCTTGAATTACCGGGACAGGGCCTTGAACACTGAAGCTTTCTTT. V and J are TRBV11-2 and TRBJ1-1; 9 nucleotides match TRBD1. V shed 3 bases, J shed 0 bases, and the junction held 11 bases outside the gene matches. The CDR3 is 18 residues long. Germline CDR1 is SGHAT and CDR2 is FQNNGV.

This clonotype was detected ten times or more. The gene calls are TRBV27 and TRBJ1-2; D not resolved. The CDR3 is made up of 13 amino acids. Trimming removed 6 bases from V and 8 bases from J, with 16 bases in between. Germline loops: CDR1 MNHEY, CDR2 SMNVEV (reference sequence). The CDR3 nucleotides read TGTGCCAGCAGGGGGTCGGCCGTGAGGGGCTACACCTTC. Translation gives CASRGSAVRGYTF.

This clonotype appeared many times. The V call is TRBV20-1, the J call TRBJ2-3; 7 bases are shared with TRBD2. Germline lookup yields CDR1 DFQATT and CDR2 SNEGSKA (reference sequence). J lost 4 bases, V lost 6 bases, and 10 bases had no gene match. This CDR3 has 14 amino acids. The CDR3 nucleotides are TGCAGTGCAACCAGCGGGATACGCCCAGATACGCAGTATTTT. Encoded protein: CSATSGIRPDTQYF.

This clonotype was picked up many times. V is TRBV18 and J is TRBJ2-1; 11 bases fit TRBD2. The germline V gene has CDR1 KGHSH and CDR2 LQKENI. This CDR3 is 15 amino acids long. Unmatched junction bases numbered 4, after V lost 4 bases and J lost 5 bases. CDR3 nucleotides: TGTGCCAGCTCACGTGGGACTAGCGGCCACAATGAGCAGTTCTTC. It encodes CASSRGTSGHNEQFF.

V usage is TRBV30 and J usage is TRBJ1-1; D might be TRBD1 (5 bases). Between the trimmed V and J ends, which lost 0 bases and 1 base, there was a span of 6 bases. This CDR3 is 13 amino acids long. Germline loops: CDR1 GTSNPN, CDR2 SVGIG (reference sequence). This CDR3 is CAWSVGQNTEAFF. The DNA for the CDR3 is TGTGCCTGGAGTGTAGGACAGAACACTGAAGCTTTCTTT.